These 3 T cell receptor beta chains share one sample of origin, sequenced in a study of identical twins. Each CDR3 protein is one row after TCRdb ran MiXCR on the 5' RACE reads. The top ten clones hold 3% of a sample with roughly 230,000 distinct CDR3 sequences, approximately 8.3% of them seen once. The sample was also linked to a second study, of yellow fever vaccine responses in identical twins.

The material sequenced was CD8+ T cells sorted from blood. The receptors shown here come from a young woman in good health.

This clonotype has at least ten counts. CDR3 residues: CASSLTGTEAFF. DNA for the CDR3: TGCGCCAGCAGCCTTACAGGAACTGAAGCTTTCTTT. The chain couples TRBV5-1 to TRBJ1-1; a weak D match, TRBD1 (5 bases). The CDR3 sequence is 12 residues long. Deletions cut 4 bases from V and 5 bases from J, with 9 bases between. In germline, CDR1 is SGHRS, CDR2 YFSETQ.

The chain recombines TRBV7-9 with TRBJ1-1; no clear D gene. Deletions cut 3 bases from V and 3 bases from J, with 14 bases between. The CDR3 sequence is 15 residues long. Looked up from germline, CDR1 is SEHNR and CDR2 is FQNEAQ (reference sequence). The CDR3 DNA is TGTGCCAGCAGCTTGGGGTTCGGGGTTGACACTGAAGCTTTCTTT. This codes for CASSLGFGVDTEAFF.

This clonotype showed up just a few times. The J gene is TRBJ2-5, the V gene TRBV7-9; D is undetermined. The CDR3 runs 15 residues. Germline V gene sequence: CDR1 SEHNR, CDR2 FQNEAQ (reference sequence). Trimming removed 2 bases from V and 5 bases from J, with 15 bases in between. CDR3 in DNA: TGTGCCAGCAGCTTAAATAGCCTTGAGTGGGAGACCCAGTACTTC. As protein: CASSLNSLEWETQYF.